The entry below gives a single T cell receptor (beta chain) sequence along with its context. The antigen remains undetermined. Treatment: approximately 9-day PBMC culture with coronavirus spike peptide pools or control peptides (ViraFEST assay). Peptide pool stimulation in ViraFEST expanded antigen-specific T cells, whose TCRs were then sequenced. The Oncomine TCR Beta short-read assay was what sequenced the DNA obtained from cultured CD4+ T cells. TCRdb called the PCR reads again in MiXCR, with one record for every CDR3 protein. The data show several thousand distinct CDR3 sequences, 60% seen once. This sample is part of a study of vaccination and CD4 T cells after COVID-19. Germline lookup yields CDR1 MGHDK and CDR2 SYGVNS. The V gene end was trimmed by 5 bases and the J gene end by 2 bases; junction bases not matched to a gene: 6. There are 15 residues in the CDR3.

The receptor was derived from a human donor with COVID-19. Sequencing was performed on cultured CD4+ T cells from blood, taken after SARS-CoV-2 vaccination. The rearrangement links TRBV25-1 to TRBJ2-5; 9 bases are shared with TRBD1. The CDR3 DNA is TGTGCCAGCAGTACCGGGACAGGGAAACAAGAGACCCAGTACTTC. This codes for CASSTGTGKQETQYF. The full variable domain, its missing parts supplied by reference TRBV25-1 and TRBJ2-5, is EADIYQTPRYLVIGTGKKITLECSQTMGHDKMYWYQQDPGMELHLIHYSYGVNSTEKGDLSSESTVSRIRTEHFPLTLESARPSHTSQYLCASSTGTGKQETQYFGPGTRLLVL.